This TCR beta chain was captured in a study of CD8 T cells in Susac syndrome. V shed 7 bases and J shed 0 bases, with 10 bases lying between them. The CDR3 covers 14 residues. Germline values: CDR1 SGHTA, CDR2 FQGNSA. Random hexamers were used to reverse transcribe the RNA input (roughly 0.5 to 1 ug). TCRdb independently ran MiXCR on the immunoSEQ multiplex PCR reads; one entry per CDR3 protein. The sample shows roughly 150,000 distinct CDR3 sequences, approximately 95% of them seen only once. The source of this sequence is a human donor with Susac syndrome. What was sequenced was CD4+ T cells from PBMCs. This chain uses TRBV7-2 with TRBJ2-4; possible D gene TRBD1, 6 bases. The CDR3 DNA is TGTGCCAGCACCAACAGGGTAGCCAAAAACATTCAGTACTTC. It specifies CASTNRVAKNIQYF.